This TCR beta chain derives from a study of Ad26.COV2.S vaccination and SARS-CoV-2 variants. Study summary: Intramuscular Ad26.COV2.S doses were given once or twice, 56 days apart.

Treatment: some 20 received Ad26.COV2.S at low or high dose, single or two shots; about five received placebo; per-sample allocation not given. After the first vaccine or placebo injection, samples were drawn on day 63. Boston hosted the donor, who was an adult aged 18-55 years. Participants' vaccine, an Ad26 vector, delivered Wuhan-strain SARS-CoV-2 spike. TCRdb keeps only in-frame clones here, not all; method: immunoSEQ multiplex PCR. Of about 460,000 clones in the sample, 80% to 90% are singletons; the top ten hold 1.5% to 2%. The germline gives CDR1 SGHAT, CDR2 FQNNGV. Trimming stripped 1 base from V and 4 bases from J, with 13 bases between. The CDR3 consists of 15 residues.

The TCR originated in a person between 18 and 59 years old who received the Ad26.COV2.S COVID-19 vaccine or a placebo. The rearrangement uses TRBV11-2 and TRBJ1-1; D remains unclear. Sequences were derived from peripheral blood, sampled in a trial of Ad26.COV2.S vaccine versus placebo. DNA of the CDR3: TGTGCCAGCAGCTTAGGGTCCAGGCCGGTCACTGAAGCTTTCTTT. Protein: CASSLGSRPVTEAFF.